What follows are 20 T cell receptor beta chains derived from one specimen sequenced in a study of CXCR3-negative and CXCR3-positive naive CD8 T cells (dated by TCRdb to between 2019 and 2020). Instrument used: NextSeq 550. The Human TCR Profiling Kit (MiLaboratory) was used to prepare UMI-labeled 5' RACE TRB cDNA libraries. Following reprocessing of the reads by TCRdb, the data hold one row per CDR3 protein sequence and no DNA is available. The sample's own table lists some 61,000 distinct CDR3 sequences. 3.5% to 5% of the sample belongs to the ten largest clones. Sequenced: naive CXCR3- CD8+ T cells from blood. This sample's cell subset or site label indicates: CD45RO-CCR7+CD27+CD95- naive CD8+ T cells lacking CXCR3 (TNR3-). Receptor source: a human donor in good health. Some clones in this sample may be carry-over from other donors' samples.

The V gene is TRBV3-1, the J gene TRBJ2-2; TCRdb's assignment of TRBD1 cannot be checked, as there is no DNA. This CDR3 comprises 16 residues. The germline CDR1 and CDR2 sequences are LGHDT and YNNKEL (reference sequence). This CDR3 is CASSPGRDGPTGELFF.

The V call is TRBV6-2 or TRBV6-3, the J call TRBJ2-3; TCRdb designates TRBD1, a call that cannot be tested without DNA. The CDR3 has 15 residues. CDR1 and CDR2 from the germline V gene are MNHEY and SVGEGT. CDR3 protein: CASTSPATGADTQYF.

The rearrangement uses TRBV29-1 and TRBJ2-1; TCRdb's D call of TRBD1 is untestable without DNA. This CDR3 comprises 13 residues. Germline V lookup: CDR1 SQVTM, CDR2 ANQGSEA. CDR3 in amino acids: CSGAGADYNEQFF.

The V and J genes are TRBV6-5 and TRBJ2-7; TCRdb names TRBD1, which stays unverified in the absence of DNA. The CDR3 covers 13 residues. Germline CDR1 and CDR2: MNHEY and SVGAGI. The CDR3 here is CASSTLAGGKQYF.

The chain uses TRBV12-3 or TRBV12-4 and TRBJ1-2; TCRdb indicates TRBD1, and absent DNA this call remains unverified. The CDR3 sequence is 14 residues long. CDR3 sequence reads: CASSSTGGEYGYTF.

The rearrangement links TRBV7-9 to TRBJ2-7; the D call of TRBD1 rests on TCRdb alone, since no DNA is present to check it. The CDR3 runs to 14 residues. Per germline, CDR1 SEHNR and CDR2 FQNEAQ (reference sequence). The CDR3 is CASSATGSLYEQYF.

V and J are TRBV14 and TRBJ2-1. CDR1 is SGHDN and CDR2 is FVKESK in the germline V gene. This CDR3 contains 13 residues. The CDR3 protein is CASSPLAYNEQFF.

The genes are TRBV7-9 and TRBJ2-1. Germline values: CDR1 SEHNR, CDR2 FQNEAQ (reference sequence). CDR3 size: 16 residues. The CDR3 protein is CASSSVLTPSYNEQFF.

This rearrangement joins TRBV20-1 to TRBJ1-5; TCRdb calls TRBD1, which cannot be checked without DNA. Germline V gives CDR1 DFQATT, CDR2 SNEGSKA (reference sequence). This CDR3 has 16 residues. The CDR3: CSARDSPGKGNQPQHF.

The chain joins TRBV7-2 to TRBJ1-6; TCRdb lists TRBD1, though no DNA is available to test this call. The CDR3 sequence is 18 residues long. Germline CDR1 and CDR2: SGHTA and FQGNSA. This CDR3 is CASSLDKTGHFYNSPLHF.

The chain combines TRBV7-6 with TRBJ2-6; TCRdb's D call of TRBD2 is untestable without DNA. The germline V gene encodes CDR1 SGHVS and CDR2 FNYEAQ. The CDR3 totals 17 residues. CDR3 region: CASSRILLKSGANVLTF.

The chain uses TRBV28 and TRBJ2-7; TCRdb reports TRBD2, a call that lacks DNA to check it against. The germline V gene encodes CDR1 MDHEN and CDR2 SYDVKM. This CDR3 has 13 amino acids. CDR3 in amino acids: CASSFSLSYEQYF.

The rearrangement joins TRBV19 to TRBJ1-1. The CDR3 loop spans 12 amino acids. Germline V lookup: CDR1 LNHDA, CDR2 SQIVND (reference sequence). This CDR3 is CASSIDQLEAFF. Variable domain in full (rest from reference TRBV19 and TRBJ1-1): DGGITQSPKYLFRKEGQNVTLSCEQNLNHDAMYWYRQDPGQGLRLIYYSQIVNDFQKGDIAEGYSVSREKKESFPLTVTSAQKNPTAFYLCASSIDQLEAFFGQGTRLTVV.

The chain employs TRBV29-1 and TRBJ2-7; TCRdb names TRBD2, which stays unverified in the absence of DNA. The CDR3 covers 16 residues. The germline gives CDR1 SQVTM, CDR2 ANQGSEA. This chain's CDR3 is CSVEDLSSGHSYEQYF.

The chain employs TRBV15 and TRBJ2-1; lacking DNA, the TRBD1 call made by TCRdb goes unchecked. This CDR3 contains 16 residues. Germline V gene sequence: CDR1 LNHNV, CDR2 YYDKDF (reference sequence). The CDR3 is CATSRDTGGVGDEQFF.

CDR3 residues: CASGLSAAYEQYF. The rearrangement uses TRBV28 and TRBJ2-7; checking the TCRdb D call of TRBD2 is not possible without DNA. This CDR3 region has 13 residues. Germline V gene lookup returns CDR1 MDHEN and CDR2 SYDVKM.

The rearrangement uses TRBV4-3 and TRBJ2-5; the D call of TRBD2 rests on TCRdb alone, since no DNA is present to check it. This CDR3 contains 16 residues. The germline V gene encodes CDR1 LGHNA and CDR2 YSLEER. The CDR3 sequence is CASSQGVSQSPVTQYF.

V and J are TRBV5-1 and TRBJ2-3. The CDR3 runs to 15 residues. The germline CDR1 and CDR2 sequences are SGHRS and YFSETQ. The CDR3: CASSLRGVNTDTQYF.

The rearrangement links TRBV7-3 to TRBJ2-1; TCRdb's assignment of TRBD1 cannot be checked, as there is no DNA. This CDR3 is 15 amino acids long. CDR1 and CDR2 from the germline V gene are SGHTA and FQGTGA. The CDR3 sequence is CASSSTGSLYNEKFF.

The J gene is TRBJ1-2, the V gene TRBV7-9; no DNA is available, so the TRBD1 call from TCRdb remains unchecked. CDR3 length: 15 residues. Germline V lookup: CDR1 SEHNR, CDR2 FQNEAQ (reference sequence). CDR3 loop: CASSLEPQGLYGYTF.